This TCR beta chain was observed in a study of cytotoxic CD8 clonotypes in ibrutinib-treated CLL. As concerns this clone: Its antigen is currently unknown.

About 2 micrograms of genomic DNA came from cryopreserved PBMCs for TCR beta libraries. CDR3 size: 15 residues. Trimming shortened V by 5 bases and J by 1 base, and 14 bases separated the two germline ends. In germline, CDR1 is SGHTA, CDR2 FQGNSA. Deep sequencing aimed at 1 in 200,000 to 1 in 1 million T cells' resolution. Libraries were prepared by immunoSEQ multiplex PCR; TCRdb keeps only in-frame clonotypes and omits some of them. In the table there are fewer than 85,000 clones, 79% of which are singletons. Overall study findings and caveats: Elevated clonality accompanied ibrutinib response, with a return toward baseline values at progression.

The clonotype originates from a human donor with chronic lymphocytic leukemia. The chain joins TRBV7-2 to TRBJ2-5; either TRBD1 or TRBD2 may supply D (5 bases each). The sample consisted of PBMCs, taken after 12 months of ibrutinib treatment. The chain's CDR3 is CASSRNPGPQETQYF. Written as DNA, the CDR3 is TGTGCCAGCAGCCGTAACCCGGGGCCCCAAGAGACCCAGTACTTC.